This T cell receptor (beta chain) was obtained from a study of blood T cells in healthy people across ages. Primed by a sample-barcoded 5' primer and a J-beta primer mix, a second PCR proceeded for roughly 7 to 11 cycles. Each cDNA molecule carried a tag from a template-switch adaptor that contained 12 random nucleotides. CDR3-containing paired-end reads numbering at least 2.5 million came from each sample. TCRdb used MiXCR to reprocess the 5' RACE reads, holding one entry per CDR3 protein. The sample lists more than 800,000 distinct CDR3 sequences, more than 25% occurring once. Findings and caveats of the study: Unknown CMV status may confound age-related changes in expanded clones. Long-lived and aged donors differed, with more naive CD4+ cells and higher diversity in the long-lived.

This clonotype came up a few times. What it recognizes is unknown. From germline, CDR1 is SEHNR and CDR2 FQNEAQ (reference sequence). Unmatched junction bases numbered 3, after V lost 1 base and J lost 6 bases. The CDR3 has 15 amino acids. The chain combines TRBV7-9 with TRBJ1-5; 10 positions agree with TRBD1. The source is a woman aged 80 or over in good health. The specimen sequenced was blood. The CDR3 DNA sequence: TGTGCCAGCAGCTTAGGGGGGACAGGGGTTCAGCCCCAGCATTTT. It is translated as CASSLGGTGVQPQHF.